This T cell receptor beta chain was recorded in a study of the immune and genomic landscape of osteosarcoma (dated by TCRdb to between 2020 and 2021). About the full investigation: A total of 50 or so pediatric and adult patients with high-grade osteosarcoma made up the overall cohort, and the median age at diagnosis was 27 years (range about 5-81). An explanation for the limited clinical activity of immune checkpoint inhibitors in osteosarcoma was sought in the study. Osteosarcoma specimens were profiled with whole genome, RNA and T-cell receptor sequencing plus immunohistochemistry and reverse phase protein arrays so that immunogenic potential could be defined. In the overall cohort, 45% to 60% of patients were male, and localized disease at diagnosis was presented by about 78% of patients. TCR sequencing results were integrated with transcriptome, protein array and immunostaining data to characterize the osteosarcoma immunogenomic landscape. Each of a few patients provided a couple of samples from the same tumor site. Poor-risk disease was overrepresented in the cohort, as 73% of patients had an unfavorable pathologic response to standard therapy and 55% to 70% were deceased.

Points on this clone: Its antigen target is currently unknown. Per-base quality was not reported, and no clone a single base away is much larger than it.

The V and J ends are trimmed by 5 bases and 2 bases, leaving 7 bases between them. The CDR3 holds 12 amino acids from the cysteine to the phenylalanine. Solely the CDR3 DNA is kept, with 36 bases framed from the first base. The germline V gene encodes CDR1 SGHTA and CDR2 FQGNSA. The specimens were post-treatment primary, local recurrence and metastasis tumors obtained from patients with a poor prognosis. General study outcomes and caveats: Matched blood was collected from only a couple of patients, alongside the frozen tumor specimens. In five cases, the repertoire was dominated by a single hyperexpanded clone, and fewer than 100 T-cell clonotypes were detected in all five cases. No statistical method determined sample size because osteosarcoma is rare and all possible samples were collected. Higher TCR productive clonality was observed in the immune-hot C3 cluster than in the cold C1 cluster, although TCR productive clonality remained low overall. Productive TCR clonality was low overall, averaging 0.09 with a maximum of roughly 0.3, suggesting limited T-cell clonal expansion. Clonality benchmarks came from external normal skin and healthy peripheral blood data rather than matched normal tissue.

The ImmunoSEQ Assay (Adaptive Biotechnologies) was used to immunosequence the CDR3 regions of the TCR beta chain. Processing in the source paper ran as follows. The ImmunoSEQ Analyzer platform was used to export TCRB rearrangements, read counts, read proportions and gene usage. T-cell clonality was calculated on productive rearrangements as 1 minus Pielou's evenness. In the clonal space homeostasis analysis, clonotypes were binned as rare, small, medium, large or hyperexpanded (0.01 to 1 of the repertoire). TCR productive clonality was compared across immune clusters C1, C2 and C3 using the Wilcoxon rank sum test. Imported from immuneACCESS, the table was reduced by TCRdb to in-frame sequences with V and J called. These copies leave out some clones; in studies compared against another copy, an unresolved V gene accounts for under half, and the cause of the remainder is not known. For V, J and clone size, that table is used; D and trimming come from the DNA. The sample table lists about 10,000 clones, about two thirds of them with a count of one. Jointly, the top ten make up roughly a sixth of the sample.

The sequence was collected from a human donor with osteosarcoma. What was sequenced was osteosarcoma tumor tissue from the lung. The chain is made from TRBV7-2 and TRBJ2-7; the D gene assignment is ambiguous. The nucleotides read TGTGCCAGCAGCCACACGACCTACGAGCAGTACTTC. Its coded protein is CASSHTTYEQYF.